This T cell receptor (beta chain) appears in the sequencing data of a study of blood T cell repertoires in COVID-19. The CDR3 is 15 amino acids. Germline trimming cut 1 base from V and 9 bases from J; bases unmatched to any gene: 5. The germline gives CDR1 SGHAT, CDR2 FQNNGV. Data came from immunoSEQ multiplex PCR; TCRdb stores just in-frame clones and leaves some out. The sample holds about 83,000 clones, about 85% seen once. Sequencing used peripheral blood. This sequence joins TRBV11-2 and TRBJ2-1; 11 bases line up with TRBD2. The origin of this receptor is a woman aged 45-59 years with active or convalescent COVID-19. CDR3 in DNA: TGTGCCAGCAGCTTAGTAGCGGGGGGGCCGGGTGAGCAGTTCTTC. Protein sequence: CASSLVAGGPGEQFF. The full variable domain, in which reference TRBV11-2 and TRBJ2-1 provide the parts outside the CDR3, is EAGVAQSPRYKIIEKRQSVAFWCNPISGHATLYWYQQILGQGPKLLIQFQNNGVVDDSQLPKDRFSAERLKGVDSTLKIQPAKLEDSAVYLCASSLVAGGPGEQFFGPGTRLTVL.